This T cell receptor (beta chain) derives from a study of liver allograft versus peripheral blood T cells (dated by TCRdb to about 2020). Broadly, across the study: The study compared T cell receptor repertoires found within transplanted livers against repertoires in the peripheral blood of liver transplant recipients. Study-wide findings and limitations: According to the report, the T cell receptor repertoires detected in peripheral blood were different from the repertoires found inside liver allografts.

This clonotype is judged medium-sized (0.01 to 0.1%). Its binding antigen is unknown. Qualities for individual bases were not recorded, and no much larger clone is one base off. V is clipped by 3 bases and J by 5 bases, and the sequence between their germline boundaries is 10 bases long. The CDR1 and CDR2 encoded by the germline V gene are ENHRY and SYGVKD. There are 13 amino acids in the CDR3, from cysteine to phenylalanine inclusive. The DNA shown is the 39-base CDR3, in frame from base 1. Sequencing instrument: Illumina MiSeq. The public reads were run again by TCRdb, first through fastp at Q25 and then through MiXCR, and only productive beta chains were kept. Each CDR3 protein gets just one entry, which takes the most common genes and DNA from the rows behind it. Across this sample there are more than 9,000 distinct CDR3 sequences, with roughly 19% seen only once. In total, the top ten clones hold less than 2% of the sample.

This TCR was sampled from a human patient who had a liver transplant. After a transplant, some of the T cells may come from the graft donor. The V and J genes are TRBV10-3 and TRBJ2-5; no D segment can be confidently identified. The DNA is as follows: TGTGCCATCAGTGACTCAAGTCTGGAGACCCAGTACTTC. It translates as CAISDSSLETQYF.